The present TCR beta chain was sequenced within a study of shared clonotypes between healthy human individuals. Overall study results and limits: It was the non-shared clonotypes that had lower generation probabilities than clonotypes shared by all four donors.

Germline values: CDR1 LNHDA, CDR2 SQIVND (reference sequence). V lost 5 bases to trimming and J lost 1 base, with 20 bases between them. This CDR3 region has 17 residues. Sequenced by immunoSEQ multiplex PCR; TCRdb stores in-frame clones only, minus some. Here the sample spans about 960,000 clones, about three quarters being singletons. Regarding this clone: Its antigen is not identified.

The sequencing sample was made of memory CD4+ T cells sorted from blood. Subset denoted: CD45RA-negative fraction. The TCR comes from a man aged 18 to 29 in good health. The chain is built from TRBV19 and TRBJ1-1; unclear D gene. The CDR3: CASSYPSGGGRNTEAFF. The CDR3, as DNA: TGTGCCAGTAGTTACCCCTCTGGAGGAGGCAGGAACACTGAAGCTTTCTTT.